This is a list of T cell receptor beta chains from one sample in a study of blood T cell repertoires in COVID-19. Clones were sequenced by immunoSEQ multiplex PCR, and TCRdb holds only the in-frame ones, with some missing. The data show tens of thousands of clones, with around nine tenths seen just once and about a sixth held by the top ten. The sequenced material came from peripheral blood. These receptors came from a man aged 60-69 years with active or convalescent COVID-19. CDR3s include the opening cysteine and the closing phenylalanine or tryptophan. The D gene is left open where the match is weak.

V	D	J	CDR3	DNA
TRBV5-4	NA	TRBJ1-2	CASSLVVVQGGNYGYTF	TGTGCCAGCAGCTTGGTCGTCGTACAGGGCGGGAACTATGGCTACACCTTC
TRBV5-6	NA	TRBJ1-2	CASSFGVDGYTF	TGTGCCAGCAGCTTCGGAGTGGATGGCTACACCTTC
TRBV7-9	NA	TRBJ2-1	CASSTGVLPFNEQFF	TGTGCCAGCAGCACCGGGGTTCTGCCTTTTAATGAGCAGTTCTTC
TRBV19	TRBD2	TRBJ2-1	CASSPGGTYNEQFF	TGTGCCAGTAGCCCGGGGGGTACCTACAATGAGCAGTTCTTC
TRBV5-1	NA	TRBJ2-2	CASSQLTSTGELFF	TGCGCCAGCAGCCAGCTGACTAGCACCGGGGAGCTGTTTTTT
TRBV12-1	NA	TRBJ2-1	CARIAGGPNEQFF	TGTGCCAGGATAGCGGGGGGGCCCAATGAGCAGTTCTTC
TRBV9	TRBD2	TRBJ2-1	CASSIGGGHNEQFF	TGTGCCAGCAGTATCGGCGGGGGTCACAATGAGCAGTTCTTC
TRBV15	NA	TRBJ1-2	CATGTYLGGYGYTF	TGTGCCACCGGGACTTACCTTGGCGGCTATGGCTACACCTTC
TRBV7-9	TRBD1	TRBJ1-4	CASSTPSLGQGNEKLFF	TGTGCCAGCAGCACCCCATCCTTGGGACAGGGGAATGAAAAACTGTTTTTT
TRBV19	NA	TRBJ1-5	CASSIAPAGNQPQHF	TGTGCCAGTAGTATAGCCCCGGCGGGCAATCAGCCCCAGCATTTT
TRBV12-5	TRBD1	TRBJ1-2	CASGLVRGQGADGYTF	TGTGCTAGTGGTTTGGTACGGGGACAGGGGGCTGATGGCTACACCTTC
TRBV6-1	TRBD2	TRBJ2-1	CASSEWASGTYNEQFF	TGTGCCAGCAGTGAATGGGCTAGCGGGACTTACAATGAGCAGTTCTTC
TRBV10-1	NA	TRBJ2-3	CASSEGDTQYF	TGCGCCAGCAGTGAGGGCGATACGCAGTATTTT
TRBV5-1	NA	TRBJ2-3	CASSSPSTDTQYF	TGCGCCAGCAGCTCCCCTAGCACAGATACGCAGTATTTT